The clone carrying this TCR beta chain has ten or more counts. V shed 2 bases and J 6 bases; nucleotides not matched to a gene: 13. The germline CDR1 and CDR2 sequences are MDHEN and SYDVKM. The CDR3 runs to 17 residues. Original processing methods: Sample TCR totals centred on a median of approximately 95,000, ranging about 20,000 to 690,600. One entry per CDR3 protein results from TCRdb running MiXCR on the RACE reads. TCRdb, not the original authors, processed these V and J calls. The table lists over 300,000 distinct CDR3 sequences, about 5.1% of them singletons. The data belong to a study of human T cells and chemical hapten exposure. The time point here: pre-sensitization, week 0. The treatment: therapeutic diphenylcyclopropenone sensitization with weekly scalp DPC. It was unfractionated whole blood from which total RNA was extracted.

The sample in question was whole blood, obtained in connection with sensitization to the hapten diphenylcyclopropenone (DPC). The TCR originated in a woman aged 45-59 years with alopecia areata. Some clones in this sample may be carry-over from other donors' samples. The V call is TRBV28, the J call TRBJ2-7; TRBD2 matches at 10 bases. The CDR3 region is CASSLPASGRIGAEQYF. In nucleotides, the CDR3 is TGTGCCAGCAGTTTACCGGCTAGCGGGAGAATAGGTGCCGAGCAGTACTTC.